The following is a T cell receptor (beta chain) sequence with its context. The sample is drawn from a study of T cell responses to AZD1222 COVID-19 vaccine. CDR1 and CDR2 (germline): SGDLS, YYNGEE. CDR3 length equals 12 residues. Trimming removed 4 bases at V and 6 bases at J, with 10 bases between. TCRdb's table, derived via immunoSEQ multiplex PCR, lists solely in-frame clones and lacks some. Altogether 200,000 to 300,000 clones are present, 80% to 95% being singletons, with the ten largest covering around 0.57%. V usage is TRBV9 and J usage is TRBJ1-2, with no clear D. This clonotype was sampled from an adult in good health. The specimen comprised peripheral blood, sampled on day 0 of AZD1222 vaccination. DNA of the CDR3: TGTGCCAGCAGCTCCCAAGATCATGGCTACACCTTC. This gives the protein CASSSQDHGYTF. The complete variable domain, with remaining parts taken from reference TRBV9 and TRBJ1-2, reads DSGVTQTPKHLITATGQRVTLRCSPRSGDLSVYWYQQSLDQGLQFLIQYYNGEERAKGNILERFSAQQFPDLHSELNLSSLELGDSALYFCASSSQDHGYTFGSGTRLTVV.